What follows describes a single T cell receptor (beta chain). From its re-call of the 5' RACE reads, TCRdb lists each CDR3 protein once, without DNA. The repertoire table contains roughly 100,000 distinct CDR3 sequences. This sample is drawn from a study of monozygotic twins with inflammatory bowel disease. The CDR3 covers 17 residues. Germline CDR1 and CDR2: SGHVS and FQNEAQ. The specimen sequenced was blood. The source of this sequence is a human donor with ulcerative colitis or Crohn's disease, or a healthy co-twin of an affected twin (not recorded which). The chain has TRBV7-8 and TRBJ2-2; TCRdb outputs TRBD1, but without DNA this stays unchecked. This chain's CDR3 is CASSPREGGRITGELFF.